Below, 23 T cell receptor beta chains from the same sample are listed, as sequenced in a study of T cell responses to AZD1222 COVID-19 vaccine. Assay used: immunoSEQ multiplex PCR; TCRdb lists only in-frame clones, some missing. Of about 78,000 clones listed, roughly 88% are singletons. The specimen was peripheral blood, collected on day 0 of MenACWY control vaccination. The source is an adult in good health.

The chain employs TRBV10-1 and TRBJ2-7, with D perhaps matching TRBD2 (5 bases). From germline, CDR1 is WNHNN and CDR2 SYGVQD (reference sequence). The CDR3 spans 19 residues. V was pared by 0 bases and J by 0 bases, with 21 bases between. The CDR3, as DNA: TGCGCCAGCAGTGAGTCGACTCCCCCAGAGGGTATAAGCTCCTACGAGCAGTACTTC. It is translated as CASSESTPPEGISSYEQYF.

This chain's CDR3 is CASSLPRHTQYF. CDR3 sequence (DNA): TGTGCCAGCAGTCTCCCCCGGCATACGCAGTATTTT. J is TRBJ2-3 and V is TRBV28, with no clear D. V was cut by 5 bases and J by 7 bases, with 10 bases left in between. Germline V gene data show CDR1 as MDHEN and CDR2 as SYDVKM. CDR3 length equals 12 residues.

This chain joins TRBV7-2 and TRBJ2-7; D gene ambiguous. V lost 1 base and J 2 bases, leaving 9 bases between the germline ends. CDR3 length: 14 residues. CDR1 and CDR2 (germline): SGHTA, FQGNSA. The CDR3 loop reads CASSLGAEAYEQYF. CDR3 nucleotide sequence: TGTGCCAGCAGCTTAGGGGCAGAAGCCTACGAGCAGTACTTC.

The chain recombines TRBV29-1 with TRBJ1-1, with unresolved D. CDR1 and CDR2 from the germline V gene are SQVTM and ANQGSEA. Trimming took off 5 bases at V and 1 base at J, with 5 bases between the two ends. The CDR3 totals 11 residues. This chain's CDR3 is CSVPGNTEAFF. The CDR3 DNA reads TGCAGCGTTCCCGGGAACACTGAAGCTTTCTTT.

The chain recombines TRBV29-1 with TRBJ1-1; tentatively, D is TRBD1 (5 bases). V was clipped by 5 bases and J by 4 bases, with 14 bases between them. Germline assignment: CDR1 SQVTM and CDR2 ANQGSEA. This CDR3 contains 13 residues. As DNA, the CDR3 is TGCAGCGTTCGGAGGGGCTACTCCACTGAAGCTTTCTTT. Translation gives CSVRRGYSTEAFF.

The chain combines TRBV4-3 with TRBJ2-7; maybe TRBD1 (6 bases). V was shortened by 0 bases and J by 2 bases, with 11 bases between the two germline ends. CDR1 LGHNA and CDR2 YSLEER come from the germline V gene. The CDR3 runs to 15 residues. CDR3 amino acids: CASSQDGRGAYEQYF. The CDR3 DNA reads TGCGCCAGCAGCCAAGATGGCAGGGGAGCCTACGAGCAGTACTTC.

The rearrangement uses TRBV7-2 and TRBJ2-5; D is possibly TRBD1 or TRBD2 (5 bases each). V lost 1 base, J lost 6 bases, and 12 bases lay in between. CDR1 and CDR2 (germline): SGHTA, FQGNSA. CDR3 size: 14 residues. Written as DNA, the CDR3 is TGTGCCAGCAGCTTAGTTGGCCGGGGACAGACCCAGTACTTC. It yields the protein CASSLVGRGQTQYF.

The chain carries TRBV30 and TRBJ1-1; perhaps TRBD1 as D (5 bases). The V gene lost 0 bases and the J gene lost 4 bases, with 15 bases spanning the gap. The CDR3 runs 15 residues. CDR1 is GTSNPN and CDR2 is SVGIG in the germline V gene (reference sequence). Written as DNA, the CDR3 is TGTGCCTGGAGTGTATGGGGCAGTCCCGGCACTGAAGCTTTCTTT. Translation gives CAWSVWGSPGTEAFF.

The V gene is TRBV10-3, the J gene TRBJ1-5; D is uncertain. There are 13 residues in the CDR3. Germline CDR1 reads ENHRY; CDR2 reads SYGVKD. Trimming cost V 8 bases and J 4 bases, with 12 bases left between them. The CDR3 DNA follows: TGTGCCATCGCGCTACAGTCAAATCAGCCCCAGCATTTT. The encoded protein is CAIALQSNQPQHF.

The V gene is TRBV28, the J gene TRBJ1-2; 9 bases are shared with TRBD1. J gave up 1 base and V 5 bases, and 5 bases lay outside the gene matches. The CDR3 covers 15 residues. Per the germline V gene, CDR1 is MDHEN and CDR2 is SYDVKM. In nucleotides, the CDR3 is TGTGCCAGCAGTACCACAGGGGGCGTTAACTATGGCTACACCTTC. Its translation: CASSTTGGVNYGYTF.

In its sample, this clone was seen a few times. This chain links TRBV11-2 with TRBJ2-5; either TRBD1 or TRBD2 may supply D (5 bases each). V was clipped by 1 base and J by 1 base, with 10 bases between them. Germline loops: CDR1 SGHAT, CDR2 FQNNGV. This CDR3 is built from 15 residues. The CDR3 region has the DNA TGTGCCAGCAGCTTAGGGGGGAACTCCCAAGAGACCCAGTACTTC. Translated, it gives CASSLGGNSQETQYF.

The chain uses TRBV6-1 and TRBJ1-3, with 7 bases identical to TRBD1. The CDR3 covers 16 residues. Germline assignment: CDR1 MNHNS and CDR2 SASEGT. The V and J ends lost 2 bases and 2 bases, in that order; junction bases with no gene match: 6. CDR3 nucleotides: TGTGCCAGCAGTGAATTTAGCACAGGGGCTGGAAACACCATATATTTT. Translation gives CASSEFSTGAGNTIYF.

This clone was detected only once. The rearrangement uses TRBV4-1 and TRBJ1-3; D is uncertain. The V gene lost 2 bases and the J gene lost 5 bases, with 7 bases spanning the gap. Germline lookup yields CDR1 MGHRA and CDR2 YSYEKL. There are 13 residues in the CDR3. The CDR3 region is CASSQKPRNTIYF. The CDR3 DNA sequence: TGCGCCAGCAGCCAAAAGCCAAGAAACACCATATATTTT.

The V gene is TRBV27, the J gene TRBJ2-3; tentatively, D is TRBD2 (5 bases). The CDR3 extends over 14 amino acids. Trimming removed 6 bases from V and 5 bases from J, with 15 bases in between. The germline V gene has CDR1 MNHEY and CDR2 SMNVEV (reference sequence). The CDR3 nucleotides read TGTGCCAGCAGCCCCGGGTCCCGGGGAGATACGCAGTATTTT. Its translation: CASSPGSRGDTQYF.

The J gene is TRBJ2-3, the V gene TRBV9; possible D gene TRBD2, 7 bases. The CDR3 sequence is 14 residues long. Trimming left V 0 bases short and J 6 bases short, with 11 bases between. CDR1 and CDR2 from the germline V gene are SGDLS and YYNGEE. The CDR3 sequence is CASSVGGGKDTQYF. The CDR3 region has the DNA TGTGCCAGCAGCGTAGGGGGGGGCAAGGATACGCAGTATTTT.

The chain has TRBV4-1 and TRBJ1-6; D gene unclear. Germline assignment: CDR1 MGHRA and CDR2 YSYEKL. V lost 5 bases, J lost 7 bases, and 15 bases lay in between. This CDR3 has 15 amino acids. The CDR3 protein is CASSYQTVENSPLHF. CDR3 DNA: TGCGCCAGCAGCTATCAAACAGTGGAAAATTCACCCCTCCACTTT.

The chain has TRBV18 and TRBJ1-5; a weak D match, TRBD1 (6 bases). V lost 1 base, J lost 6 bases, and 13 bases lay in between. The CDR3 contains 15 residues. CDR1 is KGHSH and CDR2 is LQKENI in the germline V gene. The CDR3 bases are TGTGCCAGCTCACCACTAAAAGCAGGGGCTCAGCCCCAGCATTTT. Protein sequence: CASSPLKAGAQPQHF.

This rearrangement joins TRBV5-1 to TRBJ1-3; TRBD1 is a possible D gene (5 bases). Between the trimmed V and J ends, which lost 0 bases and 4 bases, there was a span of 14 bases. This CDR3 is built from 16 residues. Germline V gene data show CDR1 as SGHRS and CDR2 as YFSETQ. CDR3 DNA sequence: TGCGCCAGCAGCTTGGAAGGGGTTTCGGGAGGAAACACCATATATTTT. It encodes CASSLEGVSGGNTIYF.

This clone came up a few times. This chain links TRBV12-3 or TRBV12-4 with TRBJ2-1; 10 bases align to TRBD2. This CDR3 region has 13 residues. V dropped 6 bases and J dropped 14; count of bases not matched to a gene: 10. Here the CDR3 reads CASRESGGAIEFF. CDR3 nucleotides: TGTGCCAGCAGGGAGAGCGGGGGGGCTATTGAGTTCTTC.

V usage is TRBV6-5 and J usage is TRBJ2-2, with D uncertain. The V and J ends lost 5 bases and 2 bases respectively, with 6 bases between them. CDR3 length: 13 amino acids. The V gene's germline CDR1 is MNHEY and CDR2 SVGAGI. The CDR3 loop is CASSLSNTGELFF. CDR3 coding DNA: TGTGCCAGCAGTCTTTCAAACACCGGGGAGCTGTTTTTT.

The sample holds one count of this clone. The chain is built from TRBV19 and TRBJ2-5, with a tentative D call TRBD2 (6 bases). V was trimmed by 2 bases and J by 7 bases, leaving 17 bases between them. Germline CDR1 reads LNHDA; CDR2 reads SQIVND (reference sequence). CDR3 length: 15 residues. The CDR3 DNA is TGTGCCAGTAGTATATCGGCTGGGACTGGGGGGACCCAGTACTTC. Encoded protein: CASSISAGTGGTQYF.

This chain connects TRBV3-1 (or the pseudogene TRBV3-2) to TRBJ2-7; D possibly corresponds to TRBD2 (6 bases). The V and J ends lost 6 bases and 4 bases respectively, with 10 bases between them. CDR3 length: 12 amino acids. Germline CDR1 LGHDT, CDR2 YNNKEL (reference sequence). In nucleotides, the CDR3 is TGTGCCAGCAGTCGGACTATTTACGAGCAGTACTTC. This gives the protein CASSRTIYEQYF.

The DNA of the CDR3 is TGTGCCTGGAGTTCCGCCAACATAGATAATTCACCCCTCCACTTT. Its protein is CAWSSANIDNSPLHF. This rearrangement joins TRBV30 to TRBJ1-6; D gene ambiguous. V lost 2 bases, J lost 5 bases, and 13 bases lay in between. Germline V gene sequence: CDR1 GTSNPN, CDR2 SVGIG (reference sequence). CDR3 length: 15 residues. Looking up the rest from reference TRBV30 and TRBJ1-6 gives the full variable domain: SQTIHQWPATLVQPVGSPLSLECTVEGTSNPNLYWYRQAAGRGLQLLFYSVGIGQISSEVPQNLSASRPQDRQFILSSKKLLLSDSGFYLCAWSSANIDNSPLHFGNGTRLTVT.